These 5 T cell receptor beta chains were all obtained from the same sample, sequenced in a study of cytomegalovirus exposure and HLA in healthy donors. The primer mix had 60 Vbeta and 13 Jbeta primers. The repertoire was sequenced with immunoSEQ multiplex PCR; TCRdb's copy has only in-frame clones and lacks some. The repertoire holds about 130,000 clones, with roughly 80% as singletons. The material sequenced was PBMCs. The receptors were sampled from a female donor in good health and CMV-seronegative.

The chain joins TRBV19 to TRBJ2-7; 10 positions agree with TRBD1. The CDR3 runs to 15 residues. J was trimmed by 6 bases and V by 6 bases; bases with no gene match: 11. The germline V gene has CDR1 LNHDA and CDR2 SQIVND (reference sequence). CDR3 in amino acids: CASRTSGTGVAEQYF. The CDR3 coding sequence is TGTGCCAGTAGGACCTCCGGGACAGGGGTGGCCGAGCAGTACTTC.

V usage is TRBV4-1 and J usage is TRBJ2-5, with a weak D call TRBD2 (5 bases). Trimming stripped 3 bases from V and 4 bases from J, with 15 bases between. Germline lookup yields CDR1 MGHRA and CDR2 YSYEKL. The CDR3 is 15 residues long. The CDR3 protein is CASSHPDKRAETQYF. In DNA, the CDR3 is TGCGCCAGCAGCCACCCAGACAAGAGGGCAGAGACCCAGTACTTC.

The table lists this clone with a count of one. V gene TRBV4-3 combines with J gene TRBJ1-4, with unresolved D. Germline CDR1 reads LGHNA; CDR2 reads YSLEER. Deletions cut 0 bases from V and 2 bases from J, with 13 bases between. The CDR3 has 17 residues. CDR3 protein: CASSQDYRAGTNEKLFF. In DNA form, the CDR3 reads TGCGCCAGCAGCCAAGACTACCGTGCGGGTACTAATGAAAAACTGTTTTTT.

V gene TRBV6-6 combines with J gene TRBJ2-1; TRBD2 matches 7 bases. From germline, CDR1 is MNHNY and CDR2 SVGAGI (reference sequence). Germline trimming cut 0 bases from V and 6 bases from J; bases unmatched to any gene: 8. This CDR3 is 16 amino acids long. The CDR3 nucleotides read TGTGCCAGCAGTTACTCTGGGGGAGGGGATGGCAATGAGCAGTTCTTC. Its translation is CASSYSGGGDGNEQFF.

V usage is TRBV5-1 and J usage is TRBJ2-5, with 10 nucleotides matching TRBD2. The CDR3 runs to 16 residues. Trimming cost V 4 bases and J 3 bases; bases outside gene matches: 9. Germline assignment: CDR1 SGHRS and CDR2 YFSETQ. The DNA for the CDR3 is TGCGCCAGCAGCGCACTCCCTAGCGGGGGAGAAGAGACCCAGTACTTC. Translated: CASSALPSGGEETQYF.